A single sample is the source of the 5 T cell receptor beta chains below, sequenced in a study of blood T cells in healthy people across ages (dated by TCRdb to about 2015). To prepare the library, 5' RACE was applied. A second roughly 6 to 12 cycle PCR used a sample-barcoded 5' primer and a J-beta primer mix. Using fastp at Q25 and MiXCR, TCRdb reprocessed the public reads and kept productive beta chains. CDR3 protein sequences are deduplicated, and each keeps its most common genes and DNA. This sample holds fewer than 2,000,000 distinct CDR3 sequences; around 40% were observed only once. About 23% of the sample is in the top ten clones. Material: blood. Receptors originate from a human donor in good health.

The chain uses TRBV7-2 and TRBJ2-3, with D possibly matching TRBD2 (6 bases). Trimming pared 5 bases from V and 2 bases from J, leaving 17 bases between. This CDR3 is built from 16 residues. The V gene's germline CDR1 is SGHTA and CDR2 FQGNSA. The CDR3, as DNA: TGTGCCAGCAGCCGTAGACGGGCGGGGCACACAGATACGCAGTATTTT. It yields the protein CASSRRRAGHTDTQYF.

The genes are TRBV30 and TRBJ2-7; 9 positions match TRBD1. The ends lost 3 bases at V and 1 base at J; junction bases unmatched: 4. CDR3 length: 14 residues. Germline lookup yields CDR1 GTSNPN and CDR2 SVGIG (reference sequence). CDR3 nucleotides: TGTGCCTGGAGCACGGGACAGGGATCCTACGAGCAGTACTTC. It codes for CAWSTGQGSYEQYF.

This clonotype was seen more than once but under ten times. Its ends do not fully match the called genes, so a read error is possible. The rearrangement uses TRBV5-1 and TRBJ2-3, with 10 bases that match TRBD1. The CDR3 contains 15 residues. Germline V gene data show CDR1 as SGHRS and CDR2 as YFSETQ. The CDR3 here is CASRSRTGGSDMQYF. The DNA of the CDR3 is TGCGCCAGCAGAAGTAGGACAGGGGGATCGGATATGCAGTATTTT.

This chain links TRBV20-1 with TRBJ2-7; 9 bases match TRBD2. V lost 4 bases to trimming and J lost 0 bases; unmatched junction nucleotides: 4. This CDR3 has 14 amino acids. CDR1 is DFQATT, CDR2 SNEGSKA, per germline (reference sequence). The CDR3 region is CSAKAGGPSYEQYF. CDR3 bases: TGCAGTGCTAAAGCGGGGGGTCCCTCCTACGAGCAGTACTTC.

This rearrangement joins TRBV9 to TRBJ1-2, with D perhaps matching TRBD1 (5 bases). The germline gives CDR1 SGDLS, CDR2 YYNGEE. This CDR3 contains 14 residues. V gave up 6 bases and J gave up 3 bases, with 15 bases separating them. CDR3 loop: CASNPQGRDYGYTF. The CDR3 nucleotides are TGTGCCAGCAACCCTCAGGGTCGCGACTATGGCTACACCTTC.